The T cell receptor (beta chain) under discussion was sequenced for a study of T cell repertoires in cytomegalovirus infection. Study overall: Both a matching HLA type and CMV infection were indicated by public TCR beta signatures.

The study's findings and limits: Frequencies of public TCR beta families were cumulated, and this identified carriers of CMV plus the relevant HLA. CMV-specific TCR beta clonotypes restricted by HLA-C were the ones dominating the ex vivo response.

Each CDR3 protein gets one entry after TCRdb re-called the reads with MiXCR. The profile shows about 130,000 distinct CDR3 sequences, under 30% of them singletons. This clonotype was observed a few times. Its target is not known. The receptor's source is a human donor in good health (CMV status not recorded). Some clones in this sample may be carry-over from other donors' samples. The material sequenced was PBMCs, sequenced either directly or after in vitro stimulation (not recorded which).

The CDR3 nucleotides read TGTGCCAGCAGCTTAGCAGGCGGGAGCCTTACCGGGGAGCTGTTTTTT. Translating gives CASSLAGGSLTGELFF. This chain joins TRBV7-2 and TRBJ2-2; TRBD2 matches 7 bases. The germline V gene has CDR1 SGHTA and CDR2 FQGNSA. The CDR3 runs to 16 residues. The V segment lost 0 bases and the J segment 5 bases; nucleotides outside the gene matches: 6.